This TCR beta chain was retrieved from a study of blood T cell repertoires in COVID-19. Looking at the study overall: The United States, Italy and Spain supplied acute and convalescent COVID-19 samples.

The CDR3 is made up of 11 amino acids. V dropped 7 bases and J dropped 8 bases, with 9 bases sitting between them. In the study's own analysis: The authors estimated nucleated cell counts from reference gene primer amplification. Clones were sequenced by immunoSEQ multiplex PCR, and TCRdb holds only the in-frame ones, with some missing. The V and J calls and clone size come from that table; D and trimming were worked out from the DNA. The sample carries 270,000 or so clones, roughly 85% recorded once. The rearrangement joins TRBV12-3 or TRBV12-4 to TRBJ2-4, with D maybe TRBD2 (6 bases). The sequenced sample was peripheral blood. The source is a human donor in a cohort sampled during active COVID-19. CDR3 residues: CASTTGDIQYF. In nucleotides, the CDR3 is TGTGCCAGCACCACGGGAGACATTCAGTACTTC.